Below are 20 T cell receptor beta chains sequenced from a single sample in a study of T-cell reconstitution after alpha-beta-depleted transplantation in children. Unique molecular identifiers were incorporated into the prepared TCRbeta library. Each CDR3 protein is one row after TCRdb ran MiXCR on the PCR reads. The sample holds approximately 510,000 distinct CDR3 sequences; around 18% are singletons and the top ten take less than 4%. The sample in question was PBMCs from the stem cell graft donor, obtained from the stem cell graft. The receptors were gathered from a human donor who donated a stem cell graft to a child with acute lymphoblastic leukemia.

In its sample, this clonotype was seen a few times. This sequence joins TRBV10-2 and TRBJ2-1, with D possibly matching TRBD2 (6 bases). The germline V gene encodes CDR1 WSHSY and CDR2 SAAADI. V lost 8 bases to trimming and J lost 2 bases, with 13 bases between them. The CDR3 length is 14 residues. CDR3 region: CASCLGGTYNEQFF. The CDR3 DNA reads TGCGCCAGCTGCCTTGGCGGGACCTACAATGAGCAGTTCTTC.

This clonotype was found a few times. The chain combines TRBV12-3 or TRBV12-4 with TRBJ2-2; TRBD2 agrees at 7 bases. The CDR3 totals 16 residues. J gave up 2 bases and V 11 bases, and 14 bases lay outside the gene matches. This CDR3 reads CAFRKGLAANTGELFF. CDR3 sequence (DNA): TGTGCCTTCAGAAAAGGTCTAGCGGCAAACACCGGGGAGCTGTTTTTT.

The chain employs TRBV7-2 and TRBJ2-3; tentatively, D is TRBD2 (6 bases). The V gene's germline CDR1 is SGHTA and CDR2 FQGNSA. This CDR3 is 14 amino acids long. The germline V and J ends were trimmed by 6 bases and 4 bases, with 14 bases remaining between them. This CDR3 reads CASSLGLGADTQYF. DNA of the CDR3: TGTGCCAGCAGTTTGGGACTGGGCGCAGATACGCAGTATTTT.

The chain combines TRBV5-1 with TRBJ1-1, with TRBD1 as a possible D gene (5 bases). This CDR3 comprises 17 residues. Per the germline V gene, CDR1 is SGHRS and CDR2 is YFSETQ. The V and J ends lost 1 base and 5 bases respectively, with 21 bases between them. Here the CDR3 reads CASSLYGRSRVVTEAFF. The CDR3 DNA reads as TGCGCCAGCAGCTTGTATGGCCGGTCCAGGGTGGTGACTGAAGCTTTCTTT.

CDR3 loop: CASSKTPFTGELFF. The CDR3 nucleotides are TGTGCCAGCAGCAAGACTCCCTTCACCGGGGAGCTGTTTTTT. The chain recombines TRBV7-8 with TRBJ2-2; no clear D gene. The V end was cut by 5 bases, the J end by 4 bases, with 11 bases between. Germline V gene sequence: CDR1 SGHVS, CDR2 FQNEAQ. The CDR3 contains 14 residues.

This clonotype was found a few times. The rearrangement uses TRBV10-3 and TRBJ2-7; tentatively, D is TRBD1 or TRBD2 (5 bases each). The CDR3 is 11 amino acids. The V end lost 10 bases, the J end lost 4 bases, and 11 bases lay between the germline ends. The germline V gene has CDR1 ENHRY and CDR2 SYGVKD. As DNA, the CDR3 is TGTGCCACCAGGGACGTATACGAGCAGTACTTC. Amino acids: CATRDVYEQYF.

This sequence joins TRBV25-1 and TRBJ1-1; 7 bases fit TRBD1. This CDR3 region has 11 residues. The V gene's germline CDR1 is MGHDK and CDR2 SYGVNS. CDR3 nucleotide sequence: TGTGAAAACGCAGGGGGCACTGAAGCTTTCTTT. Its protein product is CENAGGTEAFF.

A few counts support this clonotype. The chain joins TRBV7-9 to TRBJ2-7; 7 bases line up with TRBD2. Germline CDR1 and CDR2: SEHNR and FQNEAQ (reference sequence). The CDR3 length is 16 residues. V shed 5 bases and J 3 bases; nucleotides not matched to a gene: 13. The chain's CDR3 is CASSLVRGDLNYEQYF. As DNA, the CDR3 is TGTGCCAGCAGCCTCGTCCGGGGGGACCTAAACTACGAGCAGTACTTC.

Many counts were recorded for this clonotype. The V and J genes are TRBV6-5 and TRBJ2-7, with TRBD2 identical over 12 bases. CDR1 and CDR2 from the germline V gene are MNHEY and SVGAGI. Unmatched junction bases numbered 3, after V lost 6 bases and J lost 3 bases. CDR3 length: 14 residues. As DNA, the CDR3 is TGTGCCAGCAGATCGACTAGCGGGAGCTACGAGCAGTACTTC. Encoded protein: CASRSTSGSYEQYF.

This clonotype turned up a few times. V is TRBV30 and J is TRBJ2-1, with 7 positions matching TRBD1. The CDR3 runs 15 residues. From germline, CDR1 is GTSNPN and CDR2 SVGIG (reference sequence). J gave up 4 bases and V 4 bases, and 10 bases lay outside the gene matches. The CDR3 nucleotides are TGTGCCTGGATAATGGGGTCACAGGGGTACAATGAGCAGTTCTTC. Translated, it gives CAWIMGSQGYNEQFF.

This clonotype has only a few counts. This sequence joins TRBV12-3 or TRBV12-4 and TRBJ2-1, with 10 positions matching TRBD2. CDR3 length: 14 residues. V shed 8 bases and J 7 bases; nucleotides not matched to a gene: 8. CDR3 protein: CASGKREGLNEQFF. The CDR3 DNA reads as TGTGCCAGCGGGAAGCGGGAGGGCCTAAATGAGCAGTTCTTC.

This clonotype was observed a few times. This chain uses TRBV5-6 with TRBJ2-7; no definite D call. V gave up 1 base and J gave up 3 bases, with 8 bases separating them. The germline CDR1 and CDR2 sequences are SGHDT and YYEEEE. The CDR3 sequence is 13 residues long. CDR3 DNA sequence: TGTGCCAGCAGCTTGATACCCATCTACGAGCAGTACTTC. This gives the protein CASSLIPIYEQYF. Drawing the rest from reference TRBV5-6 and TRBJ2-7, the complete variable domain is DAGVTQSPTHLIKTRGQQVTLRCSPKSGHDTVSWYQQALGQGPQFIFQYYEEEERQRGNFPDRFSGHQFPNYSSELNVNALLLGDSALYLCASSLIPIYEQYFGPGTRLTVT.

The CDR3 spells CASSDGTSGRVRAQYF. CDR3 bases: TGTGCCAGCAGCGACGGGACTAGCGGGAGGGTAAGGGCCCAGTACTTC. This rearrangement joins TRBV9 to TRBJ2-5; 16 nucleotides agree with TRBD2. The CDR3 totals 16 residues. Germline V gene sequence: CDR1 SGDLS, CDR2 YYNGEE. With V trimmed by 3 bases and J by 9 bases, 8 bases remained unmatched. Full variable domain (missing parts from reference TRBV9 and TRBJ2-5): DSGVTQTPKHLITATGQRVTLRCSPRSGDLSVYWYQQSLDQGLQFLIQYYNGEERAKGNILERFSAQQFPDLHSELNLSSLELGDSALYFCASSDGTSGRVRAQYFGPGTRLLVL.

This clonotype was recorded a few times. The chain carries TRBV2 and TRBJ2-7, with 7 bases lining up with TRBD2. The CDR3 contains 15 residues. Germline CDR1 and CDR2: SNHLY and FYNNEI. The J segment lost 2 bases and the V segment lost 4 bases, leaving 8 bases of the junction unmatched. CDR3 nucleotides: TGTGCCAGCAGTGTGGGATCGGGGAGGGCCTACGAGCAGTACTTC. Protein product: CASSVGSGRAYEQYF.

This clonotype was seen a few times. DNA of the CDR3: TGTGCCAGCAGTGGACGGATGGGAGAAAAACTGTTTTTT. Amino acid sequence: CASSGRMGEKLFF. The chain couples TRBV6-1 to TRBJ1-4; D unclear. Germline V gives CDR1 MNHNS, CDR2 SASEGT. Trimming shortened V by 4 bases and J by 8 bases, and 11 bases separated the two germline ends. This CDR3 has 13 amino acids.

This clonotype was observed a handful of times. V usage is TRBV7-2 and J usage is TRBJ2-7, with TRBD2 matching over 8 bases. Looked up from germline, CDR1 is SGHTA and CDR2 is FQGNSA. The CDR3 covers 14 residues. Trimming cost V 5 bases and J 5 bases; bases outside gene matches: 8. CDR3 protein: CASSVSGIRHEQYF. DNA for the CDR3: TGTGCCAGCAGCGTTAGCGGGATTCGGCACGAGCAGTACTTC.

The rearrangement uses TRBV5-1 and TRBJ2-1; TRBD2 agrees at 10 bases. The germline V gene has CDR1 SGHRS and CDR2 YFSETQ. This CDR3 is 16 amino acids long. V trimming: 4 bases; J trimming: 1 base; junction bases outside the gene matches: 5. CDR3 loop: CASSTVTSGSYNEQFF. As DNA, the CDR3 is TGCGCCAGCAGCACGGTGACTAGCGGGTCCTACAATGAGCAGTTCTTC.

This clonotype has more than one count but fewer than ten. This chain uses TRBV10-3 with TRBJ2-7, with D maybe TRBD2 (5 bases). Germline loops: CDR1 ENHRY, CDR2 SYGVKD. Trimming took off 6 bases at V and 7 bases at J, with 34 bases between the two ends. This CDR3 is built from 19 residues. As DNA, the CDR3 is TGTGCCATCAGATCAGACCCGCTTTTAGAATTAGAGAGGGAGAGGGAGCAGTACTTC. It codes for CAIRSDPLLELEREREQYF.

In this sample, this clonotype turned up a few times. This chain connects TRBV5-1 to TRBJ2-3, with D uncertain. V shed 4 bases and J shed 1 base, with 7 bases lying between them. The CDR3 extends over 13 amino acids. The germline gives CDR1 SGHRS, CDR2 YFSETQ. The CDR3 nucleotides are TGCGCCAGCAGCGTCCAGCGCACAGATACGCAGTATTTT. As protein: CASSVQRTDTQYF. Combining the CDR3 with reference TRBV5-1 and TRBJ2-3 gives the whole variable domain KAGVTQTPRYLIKTRGQQVTLSCSPISGHRSVSWYQQTPGQGLQFLFEYFSETQRNKGNFPGRFSGRQFSNSRSEMNVSTLELGDSALYLCASSVQRTDTQYFGPGTRLTVL.

The table lists this clonotype with a few counts. The chain carries TRBV27 and TRBJ2-7, with D possibly being TRBD2 (5 bases). The germline V gene has CDR1 MNHEY and CDR2 SMNVEV (reference sequence). V was cut by 2 bases and J by 4 bases, with 12 bases left in between. This CDR3 is built from 14 residues. This CDR3 reads CASSLARRGYEQYF. The CDR3 DNA sequence: TGTGCCAGCAGTTTAGCGCGTCGGGGATACGAGCAGTACTTC.